This TCR beta chain was sequenced in a study of cytomegalovirus exposure and HLA in healthy donors. This CDR3 spans 13 amino acids. V was cut by 2 bases and J by 9 bases, with 14 bases left in between. CDR1 is SGHDT and CDR2 is YYEEEE in the germline V gene. This clone showed up just a few times. The PCR ran on 60 Vbeta and 13 Jbeta primers. TCRdb's table, derived via immunoSEQ multiplex PCR, lists solely in-frame clones and lacks some. Here the sample spans over 200,000 clones, over 80% being singletons. This clonotype was obtained from a woman aged 35 to 49 in good health and CMV-seropositive. The sample comprised PBMCs. This rearrangement joins TRBV5-6 to TRBJ2-5; D is perhaps TRBD2 (5 bases). The CDR3 reads CASSLLGPRAQYF. The CDR3 DNA reads as TGTGCCAGCAGCTTACTAGGACCACGGGCCCAGTACTTC.